These T cell receptor beta chains were read from a single sample in a study of blood T cell repertoires in COVID-19. Sequencing was performed with immunoSEQ multiplex PCR; in TCRdb, only in-frame clones are kept and a portion is missing. This sample carries roughly 58,000 clones, approximately 80% of them seen once, and the ten largest clones take approximately 20%. The specimen sequenced was peripheral blood. The receptors shown here come from a man aged 45-65 years with active or convalescent COVID-19. Both conserved end residues are part of each CDR3. D genes are given only for firm matches. For some rows the clone size is stated as once, few or many, or as a class when expanded; others skip it.

clone_size: -
j_call: TRBJ2-4
v_call: TRBV5-4
d_call: -
cdr3_aa: CASSSPGNIQYF
cdr3_nt: TGTGCCAGCAGCTCCCCAGGAAACATTCAGTACTTC

clone_size: -
j_call: TRBJ1-6
v_call: TRBV9
d_call: -
cdr3_aa: CASSVSWREKSPLHF
cdr3_nt: TGTGCCAGCAGCGTAAGTTGGAGGGAGAAGTCACCCCTCCACTTT

clone_size: -
j_call: TRBJ1-6
v_call: TRBV11-2
d_call: -
cdr3_aa: CATQRDPNSPLHF
cdr3_nt: TGTGCCACACAGCGGGACCCCAATTCACCCCTCCACTTT

clone_size: -
j_call: TRBJ1-5
v_call: TRBV5-1
d_call: -
cdr3_aa: CASSLGGQGNQPQHF
cdr3_nt: TGCGCCAGCAGCTTGGGAGGGCAGGGGAATCAGCCCCAGCATTTT

clone_size: once
j_call: TRBJ1-4
v_call: TRBV2
d_call: TRBD1
cdr3_aa: CASRPGTANEKLFF
cdr3_nt: TGTGCCAGCAGACCTGGGACAGCGAATGAAAAACTGTTTTTT

clone_size: -
j_call: TRBJ1-4
v_call: TRBV7-9
d_call: TRBD1
cdr3_aa: CASSSLDRGNEKLFF
cdr3_nt: TGTGCCAGCAGCTCCCTGGACAGGGGAAATGAAAAACTGTTTTTT

clone_size: -
j_call: TRBJ1-2
v_call: TRBV2
d_call: TRBD1
cdr3_aa: CASSVAGGVTYTF
cdr3_nt: TGTGCCAGCAGTGTCGCAGGGGGCGTTACCTACACCTTC

clone_size: -
j_call: TRBJ1-1
v_call: TRBV25-1
d_call: TRBD1
cdr3_aa: CASRGQGGSTEAFF
cdr3_nt: TGTGCCAGCAGAGGACAGGGGGGGAGCACTGAAGCTTTCTTT

clone_size: -
j_call: TRBJ1-4
v_call: TRBV30
d_call: -
cdr3_aa: CAWSDGTGGATNEKLFF
cdr3_nt: TGTGCCTGGAGTGATGGTACGGGGGGGGCTACTAATGAAAAACTGTTTTTT

clone_size: -
j_call: TRBJ1-2
v_call: TRBV5-1
d_call: TRBD1
cdr3_aa: CASSLLQGAYGYTF
cdr3_nt: TGCGCCAGCAGCTTGCTGCAGGGGGCCTATGGCTACACCTTC

clone_size: few
j_call: TRBJ2-5
v_call: TRBV6-4
d_call: TRBD1
cdr3_aa: CASSSGTGGQETQYF
cdr3_nt: TGTGCCAGCAGCTCCGGGACAGGGGGCCAAGAGACCCAGTACTTC

clone_size: few
j_call: TRBJ2-1
v_call: TRBV14
d_call: -
cdr3_aa: CASRPYSYYNEQFF
cdr3_nt: TGTGCCAGCAGGCCGTATTCCTACTACAATGAGCAGTTCTTC